The rows below give T cell receptor beta chains drawn from one sample of a study of T cell changes during pregnancy in multiple sclerosis. The assay was immunoSEQ multiplex PCR, and TCRdb's table has in-frame clones only and misses some. The sample lists approximately 17,000 clones; roughly 86% were seen once. The specimen was CD8+ T cells from peripheral blood mononuclear cells, collected in the second trimester of pregnancy. The receptors come from a female donor in good health, enrolled as a control in a pregnancy study. CDR3s include the opening cysteine and the closing phenylalanine or tryptophan. D genes are given only for firm matches. Only some rows state a clone size, as once, few, many or a class for expanded clones.

j_call d_call clone_size v_call cdr3_aa cdr3_nt
TRBJ1-2 . few TRBV14 CASSQLLQDNGYTF TGTGCCAGCAGCCAACTTTTACAGGATAATGGCTACACCTTC
TRBJ2-7 . . TRBV6-1 CASSEDQDGAYEQYF TGTGCCAGCAGTGAAGATCAGGATGGTGCCTACGAGCAGTACTTC
TRBJ1-2 . . TRBV30 CAWIHSGYTF TGTGCCTGGATTCATAGCGGCTACACCTTC
TRBJ2-1 TRBD2 . TRBV27 CASSSGLAEYNEQFF TGTGCCAGCAGTTCAGGACTAGCGGAGTACAATGAGCAGTTCTTC
TRBJ2-7 . . TRBV7-7 CASSLGQGSSYEQYF TGTGCTAGCAGCTTAGGTCAGGGGAGCTCCTACGAGCAGTACTTC
TRBJ2-1 TRBD1 . TRBV7-9 CASILQGASNEQFF TGTGCCAGCATCCTACAGGGGGCGAGCAATGAGCAGTTCTTC
TRBJ2-1 . once TRBV11-2 CASSPTTTSPYNEQFF TGTGCCAGCAGCCCTACGACTACCTCCCCTTACAATGAGCAGTTCTTC
TRBJ1-1 . . TRBV27 CASSYGVFNTEAFF TGTGCCAGCAGTTACGGGGTCTTTAACACTGAAGCTTTCTTT
TRBJ1-1 . . TRBV12-5 CASGDFTPRDDTEAFF TGTGCTAGTGGGGACTTCACACCCCGAGATGACACTGAAGCTTTCTTT
TRBJ2-3 . once TRBV6-4 CASSKGGGDADTQYF TGTGCCAGCAGTAAAGGAGGGGGCGATGCAGATACGCAGTATTTT